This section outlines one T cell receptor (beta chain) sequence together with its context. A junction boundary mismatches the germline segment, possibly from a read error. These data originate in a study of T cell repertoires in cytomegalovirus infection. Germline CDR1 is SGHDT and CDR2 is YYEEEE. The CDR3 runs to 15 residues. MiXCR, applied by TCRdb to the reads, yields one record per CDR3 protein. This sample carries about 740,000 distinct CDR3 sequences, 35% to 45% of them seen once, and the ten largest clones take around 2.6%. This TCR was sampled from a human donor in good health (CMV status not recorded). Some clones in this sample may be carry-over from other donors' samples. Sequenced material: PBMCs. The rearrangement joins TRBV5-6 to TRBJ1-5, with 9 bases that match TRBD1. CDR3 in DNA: TGTGCCATCAGCTTGGGGACAGGGTTGAATCAGCCCCAGCATTTT. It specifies CAISLGTGLNQPQHF. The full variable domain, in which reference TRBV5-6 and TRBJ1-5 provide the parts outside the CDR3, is DAGVTQSPTHLIKTRGQQVTLRCSPKSGHDTVSWYQQALGQGPQFIFQYYEEEERQRGNFPDRFSGHQFPNYSSELNVNALLLGDSALYLCAISLGTGLNQPQHFGDGTRLSIL.